This TCR beta chain was sequenced in a study of blood T cell repertoires in COVID-19. Study-level background: Some COVID-19 samples were acute and others convalescent; all came from the United States, Italy and Spain.

The V segment lost 4 bases and the J segment 3 bases; nucleotides outside the gene matches: 4. The V gene's germline CDR1 is MNHEY and CDR2 SVGAGI. The CDR3 totals 15 residues. Per the study methods: Reference gene primers were amplified, and this amplification served to estimate nucleated cell counts. The assay was immunoSEQ multiplex PCR, and TCRdb's table has in-frame clones only and misses some. The V and J calls and the clone size are those of that table, but D and trimming were determined from the DNA. The table lists some 160,000 clones, over 80% of them singletons. This rearrangement joins TRBV6-5 to TRBJ2-5; 11 bases align to TRBD2. The clonotype comes from a man aged 65 to 79 who had recovered from COVID-19. Sequencing used peripheral blood. The CDR3 bases are TGTGCCAGCAGTTCGGCTAGCGGGGGGAAAGAGACCCAGTACTTC. It encodes CASSSASGGKETQYF.